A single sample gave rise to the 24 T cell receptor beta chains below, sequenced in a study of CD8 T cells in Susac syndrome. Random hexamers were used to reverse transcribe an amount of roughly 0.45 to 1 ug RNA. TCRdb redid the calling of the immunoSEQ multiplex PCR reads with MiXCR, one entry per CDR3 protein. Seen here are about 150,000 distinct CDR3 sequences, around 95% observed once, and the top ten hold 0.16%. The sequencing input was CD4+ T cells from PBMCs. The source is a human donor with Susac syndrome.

The CDR3 DNA reads TGTGCCAGCAGCCAAGGGGGACAGATCATCGAAAAACTGTTTTTT. Residues: CASSQGGQIIEKLFF. This chain links TRBV14 with TRBJ1-4; 7 positions match TRBD1. The germline V gene encodes CDR1 SGHDN and CDR2 FVKESK. Trimming at V came to 1 base and at J to 8 bases, leaving 7 bases not matched to a gene. CDR3 length: 15 amino acids.

The CDR3 DNA reads as TGTGCCAGCAGCTTAAAGAGAGTCCAAGGCAATGAGCAGTTCTTC. This sequence encodes CASSLKRVQGNEQFF. J is TRBJ2-1 and V is TRBV7-8; D not certain. The CDR3 is made up of 15 amino acids. Per germline, CDR1 SGHVS and CDR2 FQNEAQ. V was pared by 2 bases and J by 6 bases, with 14 bases between.

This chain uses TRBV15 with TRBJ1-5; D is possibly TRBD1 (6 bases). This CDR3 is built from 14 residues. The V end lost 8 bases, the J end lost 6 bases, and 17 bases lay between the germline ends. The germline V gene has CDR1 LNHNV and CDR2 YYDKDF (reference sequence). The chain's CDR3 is CATAKRQGRQPQHF. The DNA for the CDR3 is TGTGCCACCGCGAAACGTCAGGGGCGTCAGCCCCAGCATTTT.

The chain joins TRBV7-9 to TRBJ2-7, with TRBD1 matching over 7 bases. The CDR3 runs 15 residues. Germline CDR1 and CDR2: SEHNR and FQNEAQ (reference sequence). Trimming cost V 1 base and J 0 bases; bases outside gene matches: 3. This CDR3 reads CASSLEGDSSYEQYF. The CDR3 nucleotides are TGTGCCAGCAGCTTAGAGGGGGACAGCTCCTACGAGCAGTACTTC.

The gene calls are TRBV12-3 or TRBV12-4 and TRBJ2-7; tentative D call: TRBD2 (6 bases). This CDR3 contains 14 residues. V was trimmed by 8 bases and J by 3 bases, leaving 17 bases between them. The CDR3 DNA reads TGTGCCAGCGGCGTCGGTCTCGGGGGCTACGAGCAGTACTTC. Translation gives CASGVGLGGYEQYF.

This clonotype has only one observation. CDR3 sequence reads: CASSDGYNEQFF. DNA of the CDR3: TGTGCCAGCTCAGACGGGTACAATGAGCAGTTCTTC. V and J are TRBV18 and TRBJ2-1; the D is unclear. This CDR3 spans 12 amino acids. CDR1 and CDR2 from the germline V gene are KGHSH and LQKENI. Trimming left V 5 bases short and J 4 bases short, with 6 bases between.

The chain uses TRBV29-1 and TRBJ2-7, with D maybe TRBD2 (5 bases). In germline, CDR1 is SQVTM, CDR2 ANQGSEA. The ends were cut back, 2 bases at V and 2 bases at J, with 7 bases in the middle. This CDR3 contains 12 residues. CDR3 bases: TGCAGCGTTGAACGGGAACCCTACGAGCAGTACTTC. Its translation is CSVEREPYEQYF.

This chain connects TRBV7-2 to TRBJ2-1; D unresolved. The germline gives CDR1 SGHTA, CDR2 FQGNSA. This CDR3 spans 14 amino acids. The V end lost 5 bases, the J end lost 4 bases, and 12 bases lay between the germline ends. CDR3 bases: TGTGCCAGCAGCCAACGAACGGAATACAATGAGCAGTTCTTC. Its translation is CASSQRTEYNEQFF.

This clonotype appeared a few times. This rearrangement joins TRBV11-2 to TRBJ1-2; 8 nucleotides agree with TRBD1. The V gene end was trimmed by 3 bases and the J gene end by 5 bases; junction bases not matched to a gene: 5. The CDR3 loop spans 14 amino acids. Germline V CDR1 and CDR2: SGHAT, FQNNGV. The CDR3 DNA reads TGTGCCAGCAGCTTGGACAGGGTCGGGTATGGCTACACCTTC. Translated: CASSLDRVGYGYTF.

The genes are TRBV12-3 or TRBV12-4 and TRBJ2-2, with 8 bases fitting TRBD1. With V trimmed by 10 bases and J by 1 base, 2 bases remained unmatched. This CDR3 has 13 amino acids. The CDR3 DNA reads TGTGCCATGGGGACAGGGAACACCGGGGAGCTGTTTTTT. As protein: CAMGTGNTGELFF.

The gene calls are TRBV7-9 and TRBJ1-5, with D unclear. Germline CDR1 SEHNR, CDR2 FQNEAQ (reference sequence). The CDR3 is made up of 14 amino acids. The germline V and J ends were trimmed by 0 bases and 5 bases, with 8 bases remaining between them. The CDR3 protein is CASSLANGDQPQHF. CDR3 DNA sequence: TGTGCCAGCAGCTTAGCGAATGGCGATCAGCCCCAGCATTTT.

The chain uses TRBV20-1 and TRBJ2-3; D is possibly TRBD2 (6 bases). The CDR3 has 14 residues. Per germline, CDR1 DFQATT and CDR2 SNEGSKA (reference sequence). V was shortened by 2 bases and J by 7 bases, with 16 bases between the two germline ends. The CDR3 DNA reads TGCAGTGCTAGAATAGCGGCGGGGCTGTATACGCAGTATTTT. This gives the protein CSARIAAGLYTQYF.

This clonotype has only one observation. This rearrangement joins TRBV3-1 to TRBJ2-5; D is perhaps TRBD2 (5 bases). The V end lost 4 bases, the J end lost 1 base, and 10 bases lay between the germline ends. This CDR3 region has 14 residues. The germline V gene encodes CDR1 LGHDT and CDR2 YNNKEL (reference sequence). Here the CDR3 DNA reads TGTGCCAGCAGCCTCGGGAATGTCCAAGAGACCCAGTACTTC. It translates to CASSLGNVQETQYF.

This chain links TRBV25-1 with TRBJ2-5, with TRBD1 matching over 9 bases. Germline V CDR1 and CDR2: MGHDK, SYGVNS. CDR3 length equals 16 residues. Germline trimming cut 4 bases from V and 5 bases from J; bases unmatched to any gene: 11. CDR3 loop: CASSATSGTGWETQYF. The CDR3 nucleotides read TGTGCCAGCAGTGCGACATCCGGGACAGGGTGGGAGACCCAGTACTTC.

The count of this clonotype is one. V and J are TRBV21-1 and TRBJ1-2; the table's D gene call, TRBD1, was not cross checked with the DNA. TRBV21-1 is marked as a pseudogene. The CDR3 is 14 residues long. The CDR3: CASLLDGKYYGYTF. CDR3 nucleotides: TGTGCCAGCCTGCTGGACGGGAAGTACTATGGCTACACCTTC.

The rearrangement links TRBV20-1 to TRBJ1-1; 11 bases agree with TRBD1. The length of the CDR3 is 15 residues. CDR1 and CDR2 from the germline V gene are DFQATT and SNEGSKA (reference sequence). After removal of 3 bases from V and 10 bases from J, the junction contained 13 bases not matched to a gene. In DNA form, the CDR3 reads TGCAGTGCTAGTCGCCAGGGACAGGGGGTATCTGGAGCTTTCTTT. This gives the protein CSASRQGQGVSGAFF.

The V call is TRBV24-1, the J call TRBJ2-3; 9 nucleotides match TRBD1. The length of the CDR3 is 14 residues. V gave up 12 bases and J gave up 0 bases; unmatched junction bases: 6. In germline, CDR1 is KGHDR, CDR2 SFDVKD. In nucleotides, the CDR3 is TGTGCCGTTAAGGGACAGGGCAGCACAGATACGCAGTATTTT. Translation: CAVKGQGSTDTQYF.

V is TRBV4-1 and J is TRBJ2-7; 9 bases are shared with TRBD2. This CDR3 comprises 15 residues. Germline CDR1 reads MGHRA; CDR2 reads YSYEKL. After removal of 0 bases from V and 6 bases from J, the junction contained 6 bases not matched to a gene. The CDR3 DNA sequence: TGCGCCAGCAGCCAAGAAGGGACTAGCCTGACCGAGCAGTACTTC. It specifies CASSQEGTSLTEQYF.

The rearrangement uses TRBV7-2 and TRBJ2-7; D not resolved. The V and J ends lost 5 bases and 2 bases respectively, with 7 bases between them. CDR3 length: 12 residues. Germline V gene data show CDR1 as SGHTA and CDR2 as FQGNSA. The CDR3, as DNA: TGTGCCAGCAGCGCCGACCCCTACGAGCAGTACTTC. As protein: CASSADPYEQYF. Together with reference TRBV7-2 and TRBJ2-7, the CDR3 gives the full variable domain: GAGVSQSPSNKVTEKGKDVELRCDPISGHTALYWYRQSLGQGLEFLIYFQGNSAPDKSGLPSDRFSAERTGGSVSTLTIQRTQQEDSAVYLCASSADPYEQYFGPGTRLTVT.

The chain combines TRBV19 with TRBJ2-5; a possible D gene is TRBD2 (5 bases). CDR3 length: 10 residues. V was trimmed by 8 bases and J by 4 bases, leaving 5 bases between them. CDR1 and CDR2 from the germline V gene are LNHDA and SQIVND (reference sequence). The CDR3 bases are TGTGCCAGTGGAGGAGAGACCCAGTACTTC. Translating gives CASGGETQYF.

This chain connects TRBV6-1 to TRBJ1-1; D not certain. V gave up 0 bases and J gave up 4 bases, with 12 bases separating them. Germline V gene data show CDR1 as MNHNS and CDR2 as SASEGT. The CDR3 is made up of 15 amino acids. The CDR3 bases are TGTGCCAGCAGTGAAGCGCACGGGGTGGGCACTGAAGCTTTCTTT. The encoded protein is CASSEAHGVGTEAFF.

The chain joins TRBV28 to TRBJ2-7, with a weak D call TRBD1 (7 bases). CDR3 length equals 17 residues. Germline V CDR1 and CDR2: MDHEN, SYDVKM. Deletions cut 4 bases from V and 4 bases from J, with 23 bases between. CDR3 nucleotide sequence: TGTGCCAGCAGTTCAAGGGGGCGGCGGAGGGATCGATACGAGCAGTACTTC. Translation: CASSSRGRRRDRYEQYF.

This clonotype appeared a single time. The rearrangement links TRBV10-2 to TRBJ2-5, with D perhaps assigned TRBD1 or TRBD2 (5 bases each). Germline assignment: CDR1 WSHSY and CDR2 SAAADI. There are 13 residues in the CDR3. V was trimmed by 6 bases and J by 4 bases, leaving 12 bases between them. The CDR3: CASRASGGETQYF. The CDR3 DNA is TGCGCCAGCAGGGCCAGTGGGGGAGAGACCCAGTACTTC.

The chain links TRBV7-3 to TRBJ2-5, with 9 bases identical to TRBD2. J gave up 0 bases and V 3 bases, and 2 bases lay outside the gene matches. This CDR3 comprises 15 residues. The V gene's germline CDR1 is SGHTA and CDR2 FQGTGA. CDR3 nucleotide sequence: TGTGCCAGCAGCTTGATAGCGGGGGACCAAGAGACCCAGTACTTC. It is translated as CASSLIAGDQETQYF.